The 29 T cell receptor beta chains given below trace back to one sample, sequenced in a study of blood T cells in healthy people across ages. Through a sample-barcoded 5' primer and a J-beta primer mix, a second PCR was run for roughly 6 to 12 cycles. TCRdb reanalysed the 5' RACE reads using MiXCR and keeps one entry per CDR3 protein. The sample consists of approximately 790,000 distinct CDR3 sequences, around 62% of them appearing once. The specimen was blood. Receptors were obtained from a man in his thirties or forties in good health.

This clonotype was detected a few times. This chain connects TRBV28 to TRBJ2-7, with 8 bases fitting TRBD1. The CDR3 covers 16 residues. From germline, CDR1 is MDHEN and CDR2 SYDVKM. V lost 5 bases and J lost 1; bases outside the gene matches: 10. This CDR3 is CASSPNDRGPSYEQYF. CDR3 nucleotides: TGTGCCAGCAGTCCTAACGACAGGGGACCGTCCTACGAGCAGTACTTC.

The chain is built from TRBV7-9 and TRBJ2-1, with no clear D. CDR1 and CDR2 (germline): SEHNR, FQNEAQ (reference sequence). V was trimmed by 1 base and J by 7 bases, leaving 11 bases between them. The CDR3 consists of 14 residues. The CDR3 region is CASSLGQHRNEQFF. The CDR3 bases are TGTGCCAGCAGCTTAGGTCAGCATAGAAATGAGCAGTTCTTC. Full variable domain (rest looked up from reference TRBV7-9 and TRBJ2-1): DTGVSQNPRHKITKRGQNVTFRCDPISEHNRLYWYRQTLGQGPEFLTYFQNEAQLEKSRLLSDRFSAERPKGSFSTLEIQRTEQGDSAMYLCASSLGQHRNEQFFGPGTRLTVL.

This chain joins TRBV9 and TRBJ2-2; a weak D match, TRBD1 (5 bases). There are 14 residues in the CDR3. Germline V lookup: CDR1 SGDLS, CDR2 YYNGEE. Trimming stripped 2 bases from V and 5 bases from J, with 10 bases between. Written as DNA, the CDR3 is TGTGCCAGCAGCGTCGGACACGGGACCGGGGAGCTGTTTTTT. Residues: CASSVGHGTGELFF.

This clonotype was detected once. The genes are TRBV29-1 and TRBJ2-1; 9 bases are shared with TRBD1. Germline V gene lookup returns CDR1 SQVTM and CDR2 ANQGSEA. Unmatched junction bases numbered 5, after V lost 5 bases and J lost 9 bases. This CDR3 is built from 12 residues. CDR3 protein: CSVRGQGFEQFF. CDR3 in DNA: TGCAGCGTTAGAGGACAGGGGTTTGAGCAGTTCTTC.

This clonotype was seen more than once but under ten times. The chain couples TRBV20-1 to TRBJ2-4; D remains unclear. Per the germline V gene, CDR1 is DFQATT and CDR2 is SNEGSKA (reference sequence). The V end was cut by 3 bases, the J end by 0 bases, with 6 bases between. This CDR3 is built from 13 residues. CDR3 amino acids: CSASDVAKNIQYF. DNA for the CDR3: TGCAGTGCTAGTGACGTAGCCAAAAACATTCAGTACTTC.

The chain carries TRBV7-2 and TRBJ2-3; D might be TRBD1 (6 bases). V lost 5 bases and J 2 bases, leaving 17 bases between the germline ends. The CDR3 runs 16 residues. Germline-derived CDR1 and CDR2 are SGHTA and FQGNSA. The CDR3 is CASSQGGGYYTDTQYF. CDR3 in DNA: TGTGCCAGCAGCCAGGGTGGGGGCTACTACACAGATACGCAGTATTTT.

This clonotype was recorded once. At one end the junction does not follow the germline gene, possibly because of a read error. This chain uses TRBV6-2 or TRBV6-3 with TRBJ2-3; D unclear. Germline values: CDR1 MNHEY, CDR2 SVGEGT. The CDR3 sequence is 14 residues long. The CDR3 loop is CTSSYAGPTDTQYF. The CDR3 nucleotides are TGTACCAGCAGTTACGCAGGCCCCACAGATACGCAGTATTTT.

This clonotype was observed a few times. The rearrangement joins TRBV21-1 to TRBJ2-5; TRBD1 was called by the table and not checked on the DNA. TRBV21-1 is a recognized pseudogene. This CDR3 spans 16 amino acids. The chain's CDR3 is CASSKPRRIPQETQYF. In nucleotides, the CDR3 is TGTGCCAGCAGCAAACCCCGGAGAATTCCCCAAGAGACCCAGTACTTC.

CDR3 sequence: CASRQTSGGIYEQYF. CDR3 nucleotide sequence: TGTGCCAGCAGACAGACTAGCGGGGGCATCTACGAGCAGTACTTC. The chain carries TRBV12-3 or TRBV12-4 and TRBJ2-7; TRBD2 matches at 12 bases. J was trimmed by 3 bases and V by 6 bases; bases with no gene match: 6. CDR3 length: 15 residues.

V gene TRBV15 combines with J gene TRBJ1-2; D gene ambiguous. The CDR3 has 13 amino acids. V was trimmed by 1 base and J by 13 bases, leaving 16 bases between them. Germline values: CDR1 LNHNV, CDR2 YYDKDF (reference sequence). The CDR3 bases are TGTGCCACCAGCAGAGCTGGTTTTGGGGATTCCACCTTC. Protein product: CATSRAGFGDSTF.

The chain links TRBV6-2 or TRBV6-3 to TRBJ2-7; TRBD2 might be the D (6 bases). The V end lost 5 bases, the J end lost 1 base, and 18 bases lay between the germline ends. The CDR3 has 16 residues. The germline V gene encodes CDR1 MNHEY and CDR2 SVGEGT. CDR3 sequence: CASSEFPGVSSYEQYF. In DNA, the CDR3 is TGTGCCAGCAGTGAGTTCCCGGGGGTCTCGTCCTACGAGCAGTACTTC.

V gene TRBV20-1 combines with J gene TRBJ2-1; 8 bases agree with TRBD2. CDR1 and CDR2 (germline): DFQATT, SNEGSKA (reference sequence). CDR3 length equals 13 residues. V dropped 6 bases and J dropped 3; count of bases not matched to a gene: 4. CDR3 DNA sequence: TGCAGTGCACCCGGGACTAGCTACAATGAGCAGTTCTTC. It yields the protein CSAPGTSYNEQFF.

CDR3 residues: CASLPSGPYEQYF. The CDR3 DNA reads TGTGCCAGCTTGCCCTCAGGACCCTACGAGCAGTACTTC. This chain links TRBV28 with TRBJ2-7, with no clear D. The CDR3 covers 13 residues. V was cut by 8 bases and J by 2 bases, with 13 bases left in between. Germline CDR1 and CDR2: MDHEN and SYDVKM.

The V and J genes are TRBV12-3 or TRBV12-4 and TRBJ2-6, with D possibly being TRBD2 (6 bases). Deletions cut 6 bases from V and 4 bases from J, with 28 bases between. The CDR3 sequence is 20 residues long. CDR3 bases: TGTGCCAGCAGCACTCACCCGTCCTCACGGGAGAGGCTAGGGGCCAACGTCCTGACTTTC. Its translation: CASSTHPSSRERLGANVLTF.

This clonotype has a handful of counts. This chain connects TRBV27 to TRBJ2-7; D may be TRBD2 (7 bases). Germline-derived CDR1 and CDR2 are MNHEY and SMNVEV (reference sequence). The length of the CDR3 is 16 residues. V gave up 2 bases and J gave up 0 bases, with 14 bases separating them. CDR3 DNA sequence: TGTGCCAGCAGTTTAGTTTGGAGGGGGGGCTCCTACGAGCAGTACTTC. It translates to CASSLVWRGGSYEQYF.

The CDR3 region is CASSYSVLAGGQETQYF. CDR3 DNA sequence: TGTGCCAGCAGTTACTCTGTCCTAGCGGGGGGCCAAGAGACCCAGTACTTC. The V gene is TRBV6-5, the J gene TRBJ2-5; TRBD2 aligns across 11 bases. CDR1 is MNHEY, CDR2 SVGAGI, per germline. The CDR3 has 17 residues. With 0 bases clipped from V and 1 base from J, the junction kept 4 bases outside the gene matches.

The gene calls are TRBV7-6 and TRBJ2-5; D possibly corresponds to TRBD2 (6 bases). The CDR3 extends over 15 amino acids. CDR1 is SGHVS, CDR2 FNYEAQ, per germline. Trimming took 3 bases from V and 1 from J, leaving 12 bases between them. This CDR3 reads CASSFLREGQETQYF. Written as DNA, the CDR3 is TGTGCCAGCAGCTTCTTGCGGGAAGGCCAAGAGACCCAGTACTTC.

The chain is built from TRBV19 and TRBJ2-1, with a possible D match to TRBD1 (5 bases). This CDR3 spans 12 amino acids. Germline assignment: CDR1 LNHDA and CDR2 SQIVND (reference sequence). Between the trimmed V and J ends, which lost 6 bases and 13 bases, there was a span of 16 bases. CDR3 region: CASRGPSETQFF. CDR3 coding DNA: TGTGCCAGTAGGGGGCCGTCAGAGACCCAGTTCTTC.

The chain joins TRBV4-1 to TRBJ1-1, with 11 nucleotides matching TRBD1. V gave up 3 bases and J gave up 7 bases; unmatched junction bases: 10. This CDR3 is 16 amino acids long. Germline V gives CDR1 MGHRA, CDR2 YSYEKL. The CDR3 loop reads CASSQARTGGAGEAFF. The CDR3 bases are TGCGCCAGCAGCCAGGCCCGGACAGGGGGCGCAGGTGAAGCTTTCTTT.

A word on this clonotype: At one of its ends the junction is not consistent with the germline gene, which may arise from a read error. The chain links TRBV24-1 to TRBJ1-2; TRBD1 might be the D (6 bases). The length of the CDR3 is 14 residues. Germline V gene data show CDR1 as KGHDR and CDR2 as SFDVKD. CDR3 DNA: TGTGCCACCAGTGGTTTGCCAGGGGACTATGGCTACACCTTC. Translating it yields CATSGLPGDYGYTF.

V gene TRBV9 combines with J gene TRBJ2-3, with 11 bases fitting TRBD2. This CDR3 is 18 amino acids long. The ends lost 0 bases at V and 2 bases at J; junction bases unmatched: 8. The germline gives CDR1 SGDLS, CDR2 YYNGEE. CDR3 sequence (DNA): TGTGCCAGCAGCGTAGTTGACGGGACTAGCGGCGCCACAGATACGCAGTATTTT. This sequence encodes CASSVVDGTSGATDTQYF.

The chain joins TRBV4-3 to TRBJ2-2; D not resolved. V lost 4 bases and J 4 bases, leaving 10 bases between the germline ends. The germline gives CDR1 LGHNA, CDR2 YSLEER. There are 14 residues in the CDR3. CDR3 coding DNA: TGCGCCAGCAGCCCCGCTTTGACCACCGGGGAGCTGTTTTTT. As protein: CASSPALTTGELFF.

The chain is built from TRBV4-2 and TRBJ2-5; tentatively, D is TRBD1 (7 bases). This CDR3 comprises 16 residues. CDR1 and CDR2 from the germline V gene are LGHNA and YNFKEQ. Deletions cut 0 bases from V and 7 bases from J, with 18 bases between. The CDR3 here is CASSQDQEGYRGTQYF. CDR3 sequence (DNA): TGTGCCAGCAGCCAAGACCAGGAGGGCTACAGGGGGACCCAGTACTTC.

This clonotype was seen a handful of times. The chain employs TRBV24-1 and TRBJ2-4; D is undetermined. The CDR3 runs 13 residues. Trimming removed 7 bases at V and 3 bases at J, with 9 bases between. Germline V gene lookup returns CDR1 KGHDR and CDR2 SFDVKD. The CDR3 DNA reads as TGTGCCACCAGCCTTAACGACAAAAACATTCAGTACTTC. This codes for CATSLNDKNIQYF.

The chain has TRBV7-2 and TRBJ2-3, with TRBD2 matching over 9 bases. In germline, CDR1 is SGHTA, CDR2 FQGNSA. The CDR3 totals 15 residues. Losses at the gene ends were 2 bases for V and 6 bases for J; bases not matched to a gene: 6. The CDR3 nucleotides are TGTGCCAGCAGCTTAACTAGCGGGCCGCTGGATACGCAGTATTTT. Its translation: CASSLTSGPLDTQYF.

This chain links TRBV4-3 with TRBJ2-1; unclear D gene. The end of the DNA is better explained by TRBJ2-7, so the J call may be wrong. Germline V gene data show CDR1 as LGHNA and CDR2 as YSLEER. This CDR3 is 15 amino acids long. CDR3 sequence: CASSQVWGNYNEQYF. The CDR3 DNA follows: TGCGCCAGCAGCCAAGTTTGGGGTAACTACAATGAGCAGTACTTC.

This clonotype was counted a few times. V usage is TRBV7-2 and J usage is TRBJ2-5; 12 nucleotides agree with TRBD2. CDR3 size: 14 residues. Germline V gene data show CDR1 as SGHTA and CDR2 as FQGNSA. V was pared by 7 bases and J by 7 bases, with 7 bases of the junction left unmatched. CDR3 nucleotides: TGTGCCAGCAACCTAGCGGGGGGGACGGGGACCCAGTACTTC. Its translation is CASNLAGGTGTQYF.

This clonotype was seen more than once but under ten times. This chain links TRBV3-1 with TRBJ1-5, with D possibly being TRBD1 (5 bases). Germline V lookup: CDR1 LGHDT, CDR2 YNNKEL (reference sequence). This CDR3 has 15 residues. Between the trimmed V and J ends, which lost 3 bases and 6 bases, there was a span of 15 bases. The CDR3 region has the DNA TGTGCCAGCAGCCACTCAAGGGGACGCGGTCAGCCCCAGCATTTT. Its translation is CASSHSRGRGQPQHF.

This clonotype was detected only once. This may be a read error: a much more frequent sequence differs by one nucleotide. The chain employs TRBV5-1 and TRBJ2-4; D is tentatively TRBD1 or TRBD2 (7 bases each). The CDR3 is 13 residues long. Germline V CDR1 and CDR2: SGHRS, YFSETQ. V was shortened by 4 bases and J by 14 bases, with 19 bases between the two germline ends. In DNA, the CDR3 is TGCGCCAGCAGCGAGGGAGGGGGCGTCGTGAAGTACTTC. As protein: CASSEGGGVVKYF. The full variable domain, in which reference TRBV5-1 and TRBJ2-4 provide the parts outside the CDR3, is KAGVTQTPRYLIKTRGQQVTLSCSPISGHRSVSWYQQTPGQGLQFLFEYFSETQRNKGNFPGRFSGRQFSNSRSEMNVSTLELGDSALYLCASSEGGGVVKYFGAGTRLSVL.